The rows below give T cell receptor beta chains drawn from one sample of a study of blood T cells in healthy people across ages. TCRdb processed the 5' RACE reads anew with MiXCR; each CDR3 protein has one entry. The sample shows some 880,000 distinct CDR3 sequences, under 40% of them seen only once. Sequences were obtained from blood. The origin of the receptors is a man in his late teens or twenties in good health. Each CDR3 is given with its conserved first and last residue.

j_gene | v_gene | CDR3aa
TRBJ2-4 | TRBV20-1 | CSARGRQGPPLAKNIQYF
TRBJ1-2 | TRBV30 | CAWSPTGLAGYTF
TRBJ2-1 | TRBV5-1 | CASSLGVGQGSYNEQFF
TRBJ2-5 | TRBV20-1 | CSARDPAGFKETQYF
TRBJ2-5 | TRBV12-3/TRBV12-4 | CVSSQGVRETQYF
TRBJ2-6 | TRBV12-3/TRBV12-4 | CASKFPGYSGANVLTF
TRBJ1-2 | TRBV2 | CARPRDRGRGNYGYTF
TRBJ2-4 | TRBV7-9 | CASSSRQNIQYF
TRBJ2-3 | TRBV12-3/TRBV12-4 | CASSSGQGDTDTQYF
TRBJ1-2 | TRBV20-1 | CSARDDGYTF
TRBJ2-7 | TRBV20-1 | CSAPGPLSSYNEQYF
TRBJ2-3 | TRBV6-5 | CASSYPWTGTDTQYF
TRBJ2-1 | TRBV4-3 | CASSQSGMGSSRNEQFF
TRBJ1-1 | TRBV7-2 | CASSLGHKNTEAFF
TRBJ2-7 | TRBV7-2 | CASSSQTASYEQYF
TRBJ2-5 | TRBV4-2 | CASSQELRSGGHNEQYF
TRBJ1-5 | TRBV7-2 | CASSFLFNPNQSQHF
TRBJ1-6 | TRBV12-3/TRBV12-4 | CASSGPNSPLHF
TRBJ1-2 | TRBV12-3/TRBV12-4 | CASSPTNRGYYGYTF
TRBJ2-2 | TRBV12-3/TRBV12-4 | CASRASWGLTGFIAGELFF
TRBJ2-3 | TRBV4-1 | CASSQDRFTDTQYF
TRBJ2-1 | TRBV7-9 | CASRQDTQRGRGGLFF
TRBJ2-3 | TRBV6-1 | CASSEGDGNTDTQYF
TRBJ2-1 | TRBV5-1 | CASSLGGRIDNEQFF
TRBJ2-1 | TRBV15 | CATQYNEQFF
TRBJ1-5 | TRBV6-1 | CASTEGMSNQPQHF
TRBJ2-5 | TRBV7-2 | CASSSPRQYQETQYF
TRBJ2-3 | TRBV12-3/TRBV12-4 | CASSLGGGRVNTQYF
TRBJ1-2 | TRBV12-3/TRBV12-4 | CASSPYTYGYTF
TRBJ1-1 | TRBV5-5 | CASSWTGTSEAFF
TRBJ1-1 | TRBV12-3/TRBV12-4 | CASSGQAPRDTEVFF
TRBJ1-6 | TRBV27 | CASSLSGFIDGPYSPLHF
TRBJ2-1 | TRBV12-3/TRBV12-4 | CASSPIGLPENNNEQFF
TRBJ2-3 | TRBV27 | CASSRTDDTQYF
TRBJ2-7 | TRBV10-3 | CATRNRFYEQYF
TRBJ2-1 | TRBV28 | CASLLAGGNYNEQFF
TRBJ2-3 | TRBV12-3/TRBV12-4 | CASSPTSGSPDTQYF
TRBJ1-6 | TRBV5-5 | CASSSREQPGTELNSPLHF
TRBJ2-1 | TRBV5-1 | CASSPDGSPYNEQFF
TRBJ1-2 | TRBV5-5 | CASSFWDRSDYGYTF
TRBJ1-1 | TRBV14 | CASGRDRSIAEAFF
TRBJ2-3 | TRBV5-1 | CASSSDPGLEFTDTQYF
TRBJ1-5 | TRBV12-5 | CATTGRVSNQPQHF
TRBJ1-4 | TRBV2 | CASNGNGEEKLFF
TRBJ2-7 | TRBV6-5 | CASSSRTGGLYEQYF
TRBJ2-2 | TRBV25-1 | CASTEGTGDTGELFF
TRBJ2-7 | TRBV20-1 | CSALEADSPSHYEQYF
TRBJ2-1 | TRBV27 | CASSPTPSQAFNYNEQFF
TRBJ1-6 | TRBV12-3/TRBV12-4 | CASSLGGQTPLHF
TRBJ2-7 | TRBV7-9 | CASSFPGAAPEQYF
TRBJ1-1 | TRBV7-9 | CASSYQGQNTEAFF
TRBJ2-3 | TRBV12-3/TRBV12-4 | CASSLSVEDTQYF
TRBJ2-3 | TRBV13 | CASSLKETSGNTDTQYF
TRBJ1-2 | TRBV4-2 | CASSQDFGAGTHGYTF
TRBJ2-7 | TRBV7-3 | CAKPSGGLSYEQYF